This passage covers 17 T cell receptor beta chains from one sample sequenced in a study of response to subunit inactivated influenza vaccine (dated by TCRdb to the late 2010s). Libraries were constructed by RT-PCR. The instrument given in TCRdb is Illumina HiSeq 2500. Starting from the raw public reads, TCRdb applied fastp trimming at Q25, assembled clones with MiXCR and retained in-frame beta chains. When rows share a CDR3 protein, they turn into one entry using the most common DNA and genes. The sample table shows about 540,000 distinct CDR3 sequences, and under 25% are seen once. Of the sample, approximately 2.9% falls within the top ten clones. These data also featured in a second study, about T cells expressing NK-cell markers. The other study reports the following: 5'RACE template switching, by which a universal primer site and unique molecular identifiers were added, was used to make TCR beta cDNA libraries.

This material consisted of CD4+ T cells sorted from PBMCs, taken roughly 12 days after vaccination. The receptors shown here come from a man aged 50-59 years who received an inactivated influenza vaccine. Donor details come from another sample of the same person, matched by shared clones.

This clonotype was detected only a few times. CDR3 DNA sequence: TGTGCCAGCAGTCGTAACGGCTTATATGGCTACACCTTC. It is translated as CASSRNGLYGYTF. The V call is TRBV28, the J call TRBJ1-2; the D is unclear. V was trimmed by 5 bases and J by 5 bases, leaving 12 bases between them. Germline CDR1 and CDR2: MDHEN and SYDVKM. The CDR3 length is 13 residues.

The V and J genes are TRBV29-1 and TRBJ2-5, with 7 positions matching TRBD2. The CDR3 totals 14 residues. V shed 1 base and J 5 bases; nucleotides not matched to a gene: 7. Germline CDR1 and CDR2: SQVTM and ANQGSEA. The CDR3 region has the DNA TGCAGCGTTGAAGTAGGCCTAGCGGTGGAGACCCAGTACTTC. Translation gives CSVEVGLAVETQYF.

This chain links TRBV6-2 or TRBV6-3 with TRBJ1-5; weak D call: TRBD1 (5 bases). Between the trimmed V and J ends, which lost 6 bases and 9 bases, there was a span of 12 bases. The CDR3 runs 12 residues. Per the germline V gene, CDR1 is MNHEY and CDR2 is SVGEGT. DNA for the CDR3: TGTGCCAGCAGAGCAGGGATTCGGCCCCAGCATTTT. Amino acid sequence: CASRAGIRPQHF.

This chain connects TRBV3-1 to TRBJ1-2, with 8 bases aligning to TRBD1. The trim removed 4 bases at V and 7 bases at J, leaving 8 bases unmatched. Germline CDR1 is LGHDT and CDR2 is YNNKEL (reference sequence). The length of the CDR3 is 14 residues. The CDR3, as DNA: TGTGCCAGCAGCCCTGGACAGGGTTTGGGTGGCTACACCTTC. Translated, it gives CASSPGQGLGGYTF.

A remark on this clonotype: A read error may account for a junction end that differs from germline. This chain uses TRBV5-6 with TRBJ2-3; D call uncertain. Germline V gene data show CDR1 as SGHDT and CDR2 as YYEEEE. CDR3 size: 14 residues. CDR3 residues: CVSSLGVSTDTQYF. The CDR3, as DNA: TGTGTCAGCAGCTTGGGCGTTAGCACAGATACGCAGTATTTT.

The table lists this clonotype with a few counts. This chain uses TRBV10-3 with TRBJ2-7, with 10 bases identical to TRBD2. CDR3 size: 14 residues. The V and J ends lost 7 bases and 0 bases, in that order; junction bases with no gene match: 3. Germline V gene data show CDR1 as ENHRY and CDR2 as SYGVKD. CDR3 sequence: CAIKGLAASYEQYF. The CDR3 nucleotides read TGTGCCATCAAAGGACTAGCGGCCTCCTACGAGCAGTACTTC.

The chain uses TRBV29-1 and TRBJ1-1; D is unresolved. V lost 1 base to trimming and J lost 0 bases, with 6 bases between them. Germline assignment: CDR1 SQVTM and CDR2 ANQGSEA. This CDR3 spans 13 amino acids. CDR3 amino acids: CSVEGRMNTEAFF. The CDR3 DNA reads TGCAGCGTTGAAGGCAGGATGAACACTGAAGCTTTCTTT.

This rearrangement joins TRBV5-1 to TRBJ2-2; the D call may be TRBD1 or TRBD2 (5 bases each). Between the trimmed V and J ends, which lost 4 bases and 0 bases, there was a span of 13 bases. CDR3 length: 16 residues. CDR1 and CDR2 (germline): SGHRS, YFSETQ. CDR3 amino acids: CASSHRDRANTGELFF. The CDR3 DNA follows: TGCGCCAGCAGCCACCGGGACCGAGCGAACACCGGGGAGCTGTTTTTT.

This clonotype came up many times. The chain employs TRBV10-3 and TRBJ2-1; 9 positions agree with TRBD1. The V gene's germline CDR1 is ENHRY and CDR2 SYGVKD. The CDR3 runs 14 residues. V gave up 6 bases and J gave up 8 bases; unmatched junction bases: 8. The CDR3 sequence is CAIRLGTGRDEQFF. The DNA of the CDR3 is TGTGCCATCAGGCTCGGGACAGGGAGGGATGAGCAGTTCTTC.

The V gene is TRBV6-2 or TRBV6-3, the J gene TRBJ2-7; 8 nucleotides align to TRBD1. Germline loops: CDR1 MNHEY, CDR2 SVGEGT. The J segment lost 7 bases and the V segment lost 7 bases, leaving 9 bases of the junction unmatched. The CDR3 spans 13 residues. The CDR3 loop reads CASNNGDRMEQYF. The CDR3 nucleotides read TGTGCCAGCAACAATGGGGACAGGATGGAGCAGTACTTC.

The chain employs TRBV7-9 and TRBJ2-3, with D hard to call. The V end lost 7 bases, the J end lost 4 bases, and 9 bases lay between the germline ends. CDR3 length equals 12 residues. Germline loops: CDR1 SEHNR, CDR2 FQNEAQ (reference sequence). CDR3 nucleotides: TGTGCCAGCACGGCTATCTCAGATACGCAGTATTTT. The encoded protein is CASTAISDTQYF.

This clonotype was seen ten or more times. The V gene is TRBV2, the J gene TRBJ2-1, with 9 bases aligning to TRBD2. The CDR3 extends over 15 amino acids. Germline V gene sequence: CDR1 SNHLY, CDR2 FYNNEI. V shed 2 bases, J shed 7 bases, and the junction held 6 bases outside the gene matches. The CDR3 DNA is TGTGCCAGCAGTGAAAGGGCGGGGGGGTCGAATGAGCAGTTCTTC. Encoded protein: CASSERAGGSNEQFF.

The rearrangement uses TRBV20-1 and TRBJ1-4; D gene uncertain. V was trimmed by 6 bases and J by 2 bases, leaving 16 bases between them. Germline V CDR1 and CDR2: DFQATT, SNEGSKA (reference sequence). CDR3 length: 15 residues. CDR3 DNA: TGCAGTGCGACCCGGGCGGGAGGGACTAATGAAAAACTGTTTTTT. Encoded protein: CSATRAGGTNEKLFF.

This clonotype was counted only a few times. The V call is TRBV28, the J call TRBJ2-2, with 10 bases that match TRBD2. The CDR3 sequence is 14 residues long. The J segment lost 6 bases and the V segment lost 4 bases, leaving 2 bases of the junction unmatched. Germline V gene data show CDR1 as MDHEN and CDR2 as SYDVKM. The CDR3 region has the DNA TGTGCCAGCAGTTACAGCGGGAGGGCCGGGGAGCTGTTTTTT. Translated: CASSYSGRAGELFF.

The V gene is TRBV7-3, the J gene TRBJ2-7; 10 nucleotides align to TRBD1. The CDR3 extends over 13 amino acids. V dropped 2 bases and J dropped 5; count of bases not matched to a gene: 0. Germline V gene data show CDR1 as SGHTA and CDR2 as FQGTGA. The chain's CDR3 is CASSLDRGHEQYF. CDR3 in DNA: TGTGCCAGCAGCTTAGACAGGGGGCACGAGCAGTACTTC.

This clonotype was picked up a small number of times. The rearrangement joins TRBV6-1 to TRBJ1-4; 7 bases match TRBD1. Germline V gene lookup returns CDR1 MNHNS and CDR2 SASEGT. This CDR3 contains 14 residues. After removal of 6 bases from V and 1 base from J, the junction contained 2 bases not matched to a gene. This CDR3 is CASRRGLTNEKLFF. As DNA, the CDR3 is TGTGCCAGCAGGAGGGGGCTAACTAATGAAAAACTGTTTTTT.

This clonotype turned up a few times. The rearrangement joins TRBV29-1 to TRBJ1-1; no clear D gene. This CDR3 is 11 amino acids long. Germline CDR1 reads SQVTM; CDR2 reads ANQGSEA. Between the trimmed V and J ends, which lost 3 bases and 7 bases, there was a span of 9 bases. CDR3 region: CSVEQRSEAFF. As DNA, the CDR3 is TGCAGCGTTGAGCAGAGAAGTGAAGCTTTCTTT.